The following is a T cell receptor beta chain sequence with its context. The antigen remains undetermined. The record originates from a study of beta chain features in type 1 diabetes. Study results and caveats: Shorter templates may be favored by PCR, equally so in patients and controls.

The authors reverse transcribed all of the isolated RNA, so sequencing captured expressed TCRB transcripts. Using immunoSEQ multiplex PCR, the repertoire was profiled, and TCRdb retains in-frame clones only, with some absent. The profile shows 300,000 to 350,000 clones, roughly 8% of them singletons. V was trimmed by 5 bases and J by 1 base, leaving 8 bases between them. The germline V gene has CDR1 SNHLY and CDR2 FYNNEI. This CDR3 is built from 13 residues. The sample taken for sequencing was central memory CD4+ T cells from blood. This TCR derives from a woman between 18 and 29 years old in good health. This chain connects TRBV2 to TRBJ1-2, with a weak D call TRBD1 (6 bases). The CDR3 here is CASSTDSNYGYTF. CDR3 in DNA: TGTGCCAGCAGTACGGACAGTAACTATGGCTACACCTTC.